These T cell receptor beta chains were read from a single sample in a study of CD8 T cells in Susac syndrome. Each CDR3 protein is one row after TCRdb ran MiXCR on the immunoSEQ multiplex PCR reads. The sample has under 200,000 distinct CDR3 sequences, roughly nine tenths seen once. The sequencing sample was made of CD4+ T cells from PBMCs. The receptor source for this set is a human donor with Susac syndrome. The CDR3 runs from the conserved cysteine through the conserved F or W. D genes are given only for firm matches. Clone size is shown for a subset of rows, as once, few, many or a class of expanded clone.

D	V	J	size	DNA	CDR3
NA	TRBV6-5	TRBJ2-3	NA	TGTGCCAGCAGTTATTCATCACAGGGAAGCACAGATACGCAGTATTTT	CASSYSSQGSTDTQYF
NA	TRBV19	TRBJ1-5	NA	TGTGCCAGTAGCAAATTAGGACCGGGGAGCAATCAGCCCCAGCATTTT	CASSKLGPGSNQPQHF
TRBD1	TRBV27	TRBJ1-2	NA	TGTGCCAGCAGTTTCAGGCAGGGGGTGAGTGGCTACACCTTC	CASSFRQGVSGYTF
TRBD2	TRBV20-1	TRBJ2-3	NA	TGCAGTGCTAGAAGGACTAGCGGGAGGGATACGCAGTATTTT	CSARRTSGRDTQYF
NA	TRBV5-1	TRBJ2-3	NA	TGCGCCAGCAGCTCGGGTGGGGGACGTAGCCCAGATACGCAGTATTTT	CASSSGGGRSPDTQYF
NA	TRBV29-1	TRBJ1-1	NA	TGCAGCGTTGAAGTTTTTGAAGGTTTCGGTTCTGAAGCTTTCTTT	CSVEVFEGFGSEAFF
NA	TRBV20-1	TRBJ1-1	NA	TGCAGTGCTGAGACTGCTGCGTACACTGAAGCTTTCTTT	CSAETAAYTEAFF
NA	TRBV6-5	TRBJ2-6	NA	TGTGCCAGCTTCGCCTCTGGGGCCAACGTCCTGACTTTC	CASFASGANVLTF
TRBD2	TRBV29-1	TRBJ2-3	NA	TGCAGCGTCAGCGGGAGGGCCGGGAGCACAGATACGCAGTATTTT	CSVSGRAGSTDTQYF
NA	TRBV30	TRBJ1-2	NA	TGTGCCTGGAGTTTAATCGCGATGAATACTAACTATGGCTACACCTTC	CAWSLIAMNTNYGYTF
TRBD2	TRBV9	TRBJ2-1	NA	TGTGCCAGCAGCGTAGGTGCGGGGGGGCCGAATGAGCAGTTCTTC	CASSVGAGGPNEQFF
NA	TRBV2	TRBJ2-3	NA	TGTGCCAGCAGTGACGTAGGTAATACGCAGTATTTT	CASSDVGNTQYF
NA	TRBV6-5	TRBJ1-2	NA	TGTGCCAGCAGCGAGACAGCTGCCGACTATGGCTACACCTTC	CASSETAADYGYTF
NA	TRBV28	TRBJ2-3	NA	TGTGCCAGCAGTTTCAGGGGAGTCCCCACAGATACGCAGTATTTT	CASSFRGVPTDTQYF
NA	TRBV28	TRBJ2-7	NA	TGTGCCAGCAGTTCTGCAAGGACCCGCGAAGGGACCTACGAGCAGTACTTC	CASSSARTREGTYEQYF
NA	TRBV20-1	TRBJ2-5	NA	TGCAGTGCCCCCCCTGGACCATTAGGGGAGACCCAGTACTTC	CSAPPGPLGETQYF
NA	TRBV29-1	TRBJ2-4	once	TGCAGCCCGAACCTTCCGATACTAGCCAAAAACATTCAGTACTTC	CSPNLPILAKNIQYF
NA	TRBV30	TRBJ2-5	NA	TGTGCCTGGAGTGTACGTGGGGGCCCCCAACAAGAGACCCAGTACTTC	CAWSVRGGPQQETQYF
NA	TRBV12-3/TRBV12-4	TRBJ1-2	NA	TGTGCCAGCAGTCTCTTAGGTCGGGAAGGCTATGGCTACACCTTC	CASSLLGREGYGYTF
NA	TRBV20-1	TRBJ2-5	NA	TGCAGTCGTGGCTGGCCGGAAGGTCAGACCCAGTACTTC	CSRGWPEGQTQYF
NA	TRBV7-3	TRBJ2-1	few	TGTGCCAGCAGCCCCGGGGTCCGAAATGAGCAGTTCTTC	CASSPGVRNEQFF
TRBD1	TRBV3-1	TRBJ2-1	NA	TGTGCCAGCAGCCAATTCGACAGGGGGCCTTACAATGAGCAGTTCTTC	CASSQFDRGPYNEQFF
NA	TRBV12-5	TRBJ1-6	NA	TGTGCTAGTGGTTTTGTGGACTATAATTCACCCCTCCACTTT	CASGFVDYNSPLHF
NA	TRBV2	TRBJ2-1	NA	TGTGCCAGCAGTACAGGGATCAATGAGCAGTTCTTC	CASSTGINEQFF
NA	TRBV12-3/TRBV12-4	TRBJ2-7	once	TGTGCCAGCAGCCGGGACGGCACCTACGAGCAGTACTTC	CASSRDGTYEQYF
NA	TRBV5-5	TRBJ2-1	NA	TGTGCCAGCACCCCCTTGAGCAGTGGGGTCTACAATGAGCAGTTCTTC	CASTPLSSGVYNEQFF
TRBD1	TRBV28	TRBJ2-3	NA	TGTGCCAGCAGCTTAGGGGGCGTTGTAGATACGCAGTATTTT	CASSLGGVVDTQYF
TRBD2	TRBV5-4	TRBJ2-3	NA	TGTGCCAGCAGCAATCTAGCGGGAGGGCCCTCCAGCACAGATACGCAGTATTTT	CASSNLAGGPSSTDTQYF
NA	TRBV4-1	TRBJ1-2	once	TGCGCCAGCAGCCAACCTTACCGGGCCTCGAGGTATGGCTACACCTTC	CASSQPYRASRYGYTF
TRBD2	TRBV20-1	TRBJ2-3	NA	TGCAGTGCTATGAGTCTAGCGGGTCTTAGCACAGATACGCAGTATTTT	CSAMSLAGLSTDTQYF
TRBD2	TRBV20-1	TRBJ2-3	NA	TGCAGTGCTAGACCGGGACTAGCGAGCACAGATACGCAGTATTTT	CSARPGLASTDTQYF
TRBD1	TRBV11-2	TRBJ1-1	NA	TGTGCCAGCAGCTTACGGACAGGAAAAAATCTTAACACTGAAGCTTTCTTT	CASSLRTGKNLNTEAFF
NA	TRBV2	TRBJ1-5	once	TGTGCCAGCAATCGAGAAATCAATCAGCCCCAGCATTTT	CASNREINQPQHF
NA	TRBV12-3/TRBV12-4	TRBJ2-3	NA	TGTGCCAGCAGTTTCCCCGGACTTGGCACAGATACGCAGTATTTT	CASSFPGLGTDTQYF
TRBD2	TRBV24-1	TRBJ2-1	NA	TGTGCCACCAGTGATCCTGCTAGCGGGGGCCCGAATGAGCAGTTCTTC	CATSDPASGGPNEQFF
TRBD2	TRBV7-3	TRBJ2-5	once	TGTGCCAGCAGCTTAAATGACGGACTAGCGGAGACCCAGTACTTC	CASSLNDGLAETQYF
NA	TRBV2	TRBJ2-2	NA	TGTGCCAGCAGTGCCTCTAGCGCCAACACCGGGGAGCTGTTTTTT	CASSASSANTGELFF
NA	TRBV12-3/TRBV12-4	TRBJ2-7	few	TGTGCCAGCAGCCCTATCTACGGGGTCATCGAGCAGTACTTC	CASSPIYGVIEQYF
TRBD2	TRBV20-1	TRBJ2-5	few	TGCAGTGCTCCGACTAGCGGGAGACGGGAGACCCAGTACTTC	CSAPTSGRRETQYF